A single T cell receptor (beta chain) is shown here with its context. It was with 60 Vbeta and 13 Jbeta primers that the PCR ran. Only in-frame clones appear in the TCRdb table, and some are missing; sequencing was by immunoSEQ multiplex PCR. The table records about 140,000 clones, 80% of them present only once. The sample originates from a study of cytomegalovirus exposure and HLA in healthy donors. Between the trimmed V and J ends, which lost 0 bases and 5 bases, there was a span of 11 bases. Germline values: CDR1 SGHNT, CDR2 YYREEE (reference sequence). The CDR3 covers 15 residues. The TCR originated in a woman aged 40 to 50 in good health and CMV-seronegative. Sequencing input: PBMCs. The rearrangement uses TRBV5-4 and TRBJ1-4, with no clear D. The chain's CDR3 is CASSLAGETNEKLFF. CDR3 in DNA: TGTGCCAGCAGCTTGGCCGGGGAAACCAATGAAAAACTGTTTTTT. Full variable domain (remainder filled in from reference TRBV5-4 and TRBJ1-4): ETGVTQSPTHLIKTRGQQVTLRCSSQSGHNTVSWYQQALGQGPQFIFQYYREEENGRGNFPPRFSGLQFPNYSSELNVNALELDDSALYLCASSLAGETNEKLFFGSGTQLSVL.